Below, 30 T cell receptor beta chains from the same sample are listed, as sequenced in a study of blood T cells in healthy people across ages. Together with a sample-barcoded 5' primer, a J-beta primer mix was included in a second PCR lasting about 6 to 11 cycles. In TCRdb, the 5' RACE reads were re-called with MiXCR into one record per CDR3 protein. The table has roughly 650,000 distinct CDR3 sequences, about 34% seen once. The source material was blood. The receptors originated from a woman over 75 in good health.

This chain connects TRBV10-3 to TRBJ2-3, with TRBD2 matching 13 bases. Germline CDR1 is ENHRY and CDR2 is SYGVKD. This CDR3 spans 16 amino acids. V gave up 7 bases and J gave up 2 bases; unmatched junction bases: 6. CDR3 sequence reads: CAINQLAGGPTDTQYF. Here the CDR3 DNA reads TGTGCCATCAACCAACTAGCGGGAGGGCCCACAGATACGCAGTATTTT.

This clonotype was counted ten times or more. For the CDR3, the DNA is TGTGCCAGCAGCCAAGAATGGGGGGGCCAAGGCACAGATACGCAGTATTTT. It codes for CASSQEWGGQGTDTQYF. The chain links TRBV4-2 to TRBJ2-3; maybe TRBD2 (7 bases). Between the trimmed V and J ends, which lost 0 bases and 1 base, there was a span of 14 bases. The length of the CDR3 is 17 residues. Germline V gene sequence: CDR1 LGHNA, CDR2 YNFKEQ.

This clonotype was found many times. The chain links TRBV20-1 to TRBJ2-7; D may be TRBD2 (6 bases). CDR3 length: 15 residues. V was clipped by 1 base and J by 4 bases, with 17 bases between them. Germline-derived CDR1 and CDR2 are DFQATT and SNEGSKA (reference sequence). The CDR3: CSARGGGGELYEQYF. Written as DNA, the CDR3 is TGCAGTGCTAGAGGGGGAGGAGGTGAGTTATACGAGCAGTACTTC.

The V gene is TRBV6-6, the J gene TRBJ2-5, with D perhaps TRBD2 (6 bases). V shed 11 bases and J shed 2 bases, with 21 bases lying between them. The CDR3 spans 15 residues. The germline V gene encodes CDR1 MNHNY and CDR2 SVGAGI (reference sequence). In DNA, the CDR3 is TGTGCCTCCCGACGGGACTCTCAGTGGCAAGAGACCCAGTACTTC. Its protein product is CASRRDSQWQETQYF.

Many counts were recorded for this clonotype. Written as DNA, the CDR3 is TGTGCCAGCAGCTTAACCCTGACAGGAGCGAGAGCCGGGGAGCTGTTTTTT. This codes for CASSLTLTGARAGELFF. This sequence joins TRBV7-3 and TRBJ2-2; D perhaps matches TRBD1 (6 bases). The CDR3 length is 17 residues. V lost 0 bases to trimming and J lost 6 bases, with 17 bases between them. Germline values: CDR1 SGHTA, CDR2 FQGTGA.

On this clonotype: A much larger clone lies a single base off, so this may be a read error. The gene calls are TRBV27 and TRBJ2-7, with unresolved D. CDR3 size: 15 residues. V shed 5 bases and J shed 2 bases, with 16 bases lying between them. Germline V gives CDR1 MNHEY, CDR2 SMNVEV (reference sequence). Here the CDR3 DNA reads TGTGCCAGCAGTGCCCACCAGAGGCGAGCCTACGAGCAGTACTTC. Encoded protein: CASSAHQRRAYEQYF.

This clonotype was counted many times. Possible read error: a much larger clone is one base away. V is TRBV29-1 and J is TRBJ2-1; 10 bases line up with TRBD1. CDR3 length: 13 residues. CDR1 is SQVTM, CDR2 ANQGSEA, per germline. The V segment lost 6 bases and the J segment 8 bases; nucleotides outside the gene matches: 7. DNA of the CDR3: TGCAGCGTCATGACAGGGGGCAGCGATGAGCAGTTCTTC. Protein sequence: CSVMTGGSDEQFF.

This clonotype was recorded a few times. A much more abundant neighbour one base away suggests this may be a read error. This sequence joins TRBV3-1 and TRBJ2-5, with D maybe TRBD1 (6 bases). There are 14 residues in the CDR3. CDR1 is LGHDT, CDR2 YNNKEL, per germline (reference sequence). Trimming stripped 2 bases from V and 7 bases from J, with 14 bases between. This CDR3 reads CASSQTTGGRTQYF. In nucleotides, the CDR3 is TGTGCCAGCAGCCAAACGACAGGTGGTCGGACCCAGTACTTC.

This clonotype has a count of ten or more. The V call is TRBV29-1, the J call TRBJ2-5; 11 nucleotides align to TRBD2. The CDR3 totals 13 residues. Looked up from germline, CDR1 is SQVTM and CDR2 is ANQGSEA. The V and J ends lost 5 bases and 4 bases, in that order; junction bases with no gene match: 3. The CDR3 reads CSVTSGGGETQYF. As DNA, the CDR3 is TGCAGCGTTACTAGCGGGGGCGGAGAGACCCAGTACTTC.

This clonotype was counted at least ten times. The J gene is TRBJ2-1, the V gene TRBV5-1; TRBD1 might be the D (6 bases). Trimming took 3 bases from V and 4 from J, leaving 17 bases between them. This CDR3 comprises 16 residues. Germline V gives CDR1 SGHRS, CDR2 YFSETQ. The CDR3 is CASSSRIDRPYNEQFF. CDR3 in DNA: TGCGCCAGCAGCTCCCGTATTGACAGGCCTTACAATGAGCAGTTCTTC. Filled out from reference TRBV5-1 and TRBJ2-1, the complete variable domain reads KAGVTQTPRYLIKTRGQQVTLSCSPISGHRSVSWYQQTPGQGLQFLFEYFSETQRNKGNFPGRFSGRQFSNSRSEMNVSTLELGDSALYLCASSSRIDRPYNEQFFGPGTRLTVL.

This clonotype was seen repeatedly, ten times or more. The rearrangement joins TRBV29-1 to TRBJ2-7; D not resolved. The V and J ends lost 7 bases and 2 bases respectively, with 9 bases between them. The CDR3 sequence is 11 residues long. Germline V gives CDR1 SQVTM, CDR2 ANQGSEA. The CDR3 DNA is TGCAGCGCGGACCTTACCTACGAGCAGTACTTC. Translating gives CSADLTYEQYF.

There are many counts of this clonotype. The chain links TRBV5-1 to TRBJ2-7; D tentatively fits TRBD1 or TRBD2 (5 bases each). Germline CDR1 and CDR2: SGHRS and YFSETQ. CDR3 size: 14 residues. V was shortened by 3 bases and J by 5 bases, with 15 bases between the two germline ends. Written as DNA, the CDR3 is TGCGCCAGCAGCTCCCGGGACCCTCCGAACGAGCAGTACTTC. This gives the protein CASSSRDPPNEQYF.

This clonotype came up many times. The CDR3 DNA follows: TGCGCCAGCAGCCTCGGGTCTAATTCACCCCTCCACTTT. Residues: CASSLGSNSPLHF. V and J are TRBV5-1 and TRBJ1-6, with D unclear. Trimming cost V 4 bases and J 6 bases, with 8 bases left between them. CDR1 is SGHRS, CDR2 YFSETQ, per germline. The CDR3 is made up of 13 amino acids.

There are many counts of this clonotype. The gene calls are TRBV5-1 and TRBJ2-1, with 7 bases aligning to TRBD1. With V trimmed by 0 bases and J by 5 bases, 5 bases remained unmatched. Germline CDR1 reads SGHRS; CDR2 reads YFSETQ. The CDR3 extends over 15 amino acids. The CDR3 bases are TGCGCCAGCAGCTTGGGTCAGGGGGTCGACAATGAGCAGTTCTTC. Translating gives CASSLGQGVDNEQFF.

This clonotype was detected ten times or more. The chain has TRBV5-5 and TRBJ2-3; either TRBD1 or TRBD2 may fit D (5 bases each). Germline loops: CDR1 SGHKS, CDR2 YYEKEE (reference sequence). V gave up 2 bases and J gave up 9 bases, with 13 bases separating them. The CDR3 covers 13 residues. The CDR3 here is CASSFSREQTQYF. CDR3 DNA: TGTGCCAGCAGCTTCTCCAGGGAGCAGACGCAGTATTTT.

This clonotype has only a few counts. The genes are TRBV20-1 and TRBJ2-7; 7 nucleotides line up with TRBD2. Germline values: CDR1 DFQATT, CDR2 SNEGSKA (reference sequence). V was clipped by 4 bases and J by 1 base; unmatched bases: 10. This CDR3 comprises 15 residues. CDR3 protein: CSATRLAGLSYEQYF. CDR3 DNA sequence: TGCAGTGCTACCAGACTAGCCGGGTTGTCCTACGAGCAGTACTTC.

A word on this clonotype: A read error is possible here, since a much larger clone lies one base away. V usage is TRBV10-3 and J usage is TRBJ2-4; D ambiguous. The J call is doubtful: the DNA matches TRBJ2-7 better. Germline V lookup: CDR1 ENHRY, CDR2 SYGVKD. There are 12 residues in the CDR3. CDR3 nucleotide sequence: TGTGCCATCAGTCTCCTGGGCTACGAGCAGTACTTC. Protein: CAISLLGYEQYF.

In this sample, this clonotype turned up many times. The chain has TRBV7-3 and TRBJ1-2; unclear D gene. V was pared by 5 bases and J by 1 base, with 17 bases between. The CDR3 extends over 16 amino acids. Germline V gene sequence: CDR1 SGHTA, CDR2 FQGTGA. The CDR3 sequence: CASSPRPDAHNYGYTF. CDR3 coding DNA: TGTGCCAGCAGCCCCAGGCCTGACGCACATAACTATGGCTACACCTTC.

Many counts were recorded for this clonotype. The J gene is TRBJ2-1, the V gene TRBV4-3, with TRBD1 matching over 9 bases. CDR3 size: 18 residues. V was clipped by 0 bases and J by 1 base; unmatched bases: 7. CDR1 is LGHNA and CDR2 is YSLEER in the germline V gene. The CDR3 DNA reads TGCGCCAGCAGCCAAGATCGCCAGGGACAGGGTTCCTACAATGAGCAGTTCTTC. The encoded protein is CASSQDRQGQGSYNEQFF.

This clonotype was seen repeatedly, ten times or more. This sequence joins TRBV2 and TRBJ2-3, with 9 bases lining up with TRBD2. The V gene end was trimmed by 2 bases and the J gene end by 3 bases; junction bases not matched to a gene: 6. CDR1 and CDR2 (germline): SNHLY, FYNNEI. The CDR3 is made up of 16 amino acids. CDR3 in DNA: TGTGCCAGCAGTGAATCCCGCGGGGGGGCGACAGATACGCAGTATTTT. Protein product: CASSESRGGATDTQYF.

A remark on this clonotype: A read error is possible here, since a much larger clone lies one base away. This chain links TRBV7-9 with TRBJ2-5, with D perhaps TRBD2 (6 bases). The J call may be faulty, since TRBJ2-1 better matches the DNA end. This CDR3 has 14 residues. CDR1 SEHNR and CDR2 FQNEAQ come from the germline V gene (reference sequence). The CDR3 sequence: CASSFGGTQETQFF. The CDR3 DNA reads TGTGCCAGCAGCTTCGGGGGAACCCAAGAGACCCAGTTCTTC.

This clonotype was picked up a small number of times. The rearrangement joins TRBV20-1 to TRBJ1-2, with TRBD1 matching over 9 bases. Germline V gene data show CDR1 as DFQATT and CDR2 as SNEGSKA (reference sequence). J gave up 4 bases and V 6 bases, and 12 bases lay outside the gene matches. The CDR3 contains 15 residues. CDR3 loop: CSAQQGALLGYGYTF. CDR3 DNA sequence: TGCAGTGCACAACAGGGGGCCCTACTTGGCTATGGCTACACCTTC.

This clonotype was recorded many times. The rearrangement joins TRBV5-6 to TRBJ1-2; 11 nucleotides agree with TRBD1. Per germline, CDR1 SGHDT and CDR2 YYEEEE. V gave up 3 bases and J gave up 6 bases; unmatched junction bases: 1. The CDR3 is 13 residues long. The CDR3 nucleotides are TGTGCCAGCAGCTCGGGACAGGGGGATGGCTACACCTTC. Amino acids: CASSSGQGDGYTF.

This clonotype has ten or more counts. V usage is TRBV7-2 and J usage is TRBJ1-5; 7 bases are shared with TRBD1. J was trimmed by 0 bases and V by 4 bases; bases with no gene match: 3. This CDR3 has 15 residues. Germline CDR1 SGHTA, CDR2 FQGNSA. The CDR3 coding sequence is TGTGCCAGCAGCTCGACAGGGACTAGCAATCAGCCCCAGCATTTT. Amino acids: CASSSTGTSNQPQHF.

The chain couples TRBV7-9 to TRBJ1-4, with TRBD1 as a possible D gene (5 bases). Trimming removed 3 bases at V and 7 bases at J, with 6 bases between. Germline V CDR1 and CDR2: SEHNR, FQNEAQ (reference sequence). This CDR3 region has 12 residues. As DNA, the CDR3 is TGTGCCAGCAGCTTTACAGGTGAAAAACTGTTTTTT. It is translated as CASSFTGEKLFF.

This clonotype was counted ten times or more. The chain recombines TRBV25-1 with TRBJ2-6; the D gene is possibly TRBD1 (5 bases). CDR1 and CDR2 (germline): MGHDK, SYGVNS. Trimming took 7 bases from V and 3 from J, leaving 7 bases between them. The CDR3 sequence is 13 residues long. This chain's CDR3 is CASKGVGANVLTF. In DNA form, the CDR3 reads TGTGCCAGCAAAGGGGTTGGGGCCAACGTCCTGACTTTC.

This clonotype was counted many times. CDR3 coding DNA: TGCAGTGCTAGAGATCACGGACGGAGCCTCTATGGCTACACCTTC. Protein product: CSARDHGRSLYGYTF. The chain uses TRBV20-1 and TRBJ1-2; D is unclear. CDR1 is DFQATT, CDR2 SNEGSKA, per germline (reference sequence). This CDR3 has 15 residues. V was cut by 0 bases and J by 4 bases, with 15 bases left in between.

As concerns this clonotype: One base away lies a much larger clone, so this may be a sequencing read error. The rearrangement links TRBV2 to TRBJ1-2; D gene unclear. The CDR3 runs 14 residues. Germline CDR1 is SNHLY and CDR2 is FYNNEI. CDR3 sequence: CASIRGGANYSYTF. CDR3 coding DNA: TGTGCCAGCATTCGGGGAGGAGCCAACTATAGCTACACCTTC.

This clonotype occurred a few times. CDR3: CSARLAGWEDTQYF. Written as DNA, the CDR3 is TGCAGTGCTAGACTAGCGGGGTGGGAAGATACGCAGTATTTT. The chain couples TRBV20-1 to TRBJ2-3; 9 positions match TRBD2. With V trimmed by 2 bases and J by 5 bases, 5 bases remained unmatched. The CDR3 length is 14 residues. Germline CDR1 is DFQATT and CDR2 is SNEGSKA (reference sequence).

CDR3 protein: CASSFRARNTEAFF. In nucleotides, the CDR3 is TGTGCCAGCAGTTTTCGGGCGAGGAACACTGAAGCTTTCTTT. This chain connects TRBV28 to TRBJ1-1; unclear D gene. The V end lost 3 bases, the J end lost 1 base, and 9 bases lay between the germline ends. Germline V gene sequence: CDR1 MDHEN, CDR2 SYDVKM. The CDR3 sequence is 14 residues long.